These 22 T cell receptor beta chains came from one sample sequenced in a study of cytomegalovirus exposure and HLA in healthy donors. PCR used 60 Vbeta primers and 13 Jbeta primers. The data were produced by immunoSEQ multiplex PCR, yet TCRdb's version contains in-frame clones alone and is incomplete. The data contain around 210,000 clones, around 83% of them singletons. Material for sequencing was PBMCs. These receptors were obtained from a girl aged 2-15 years in good health and CMV-seronegative.

This clone was counted only a few times. This chain connects TRBV27 to TRBJ1-1, with a weak D call TRBD1 (6 bases). The V gene's germline CDR1 is MNHEY and CDR2 SMNVEV (reference sequence). The CDR3 is 14 residues long. V was cut by 3 bases and J by 1 base, with 9 bases left in between. The CDR3 DNA reads TGTGCCAGCAGTTTGCTGACAGGGAACACTGAAGCTTTCTTT. Translating gives CASSLLTGNTEAFF.

The chain combines TRBV30 with TRBJ2-5; D is perhaps TRBD1 (7 bases). The germline V and J ends were trimmed by 0 bases and 4 bases, with 12 bases remaining between them. The CDR3 runs 14 residues. The germline V gene encodes CDR1 GTSNPN and CDR2 SVGIG (reference sequence). The CDR3 DNA follows: TGTGCCTGGAGTGTGGAGGGGGCGGGAGAGACCCAGTACTTC. Translated, it gives CAWSVEGAGETQYF. The full variable domain, with the rest looked up from reference TRBV30 and TRBJ2-5, is SQTIHQWPATLVQPVGSPLSLECTVEGTSNPNLYWYRQAAGRGLQLLFYSVGIGQISSEVPQNLSASRPQDRQFILSSKKLLLSDSGFYLCAWSVEGAGETQYFGPGTRLLVL.

The V call is TRBV19, the J call TRBJ1-5; possible D gene TRBD1, 5 bases. This CDR3 has 15 amino acids. The germline V gene encodes CDR1 LNHDA and CDR2 SQIVND (reference sequence). V lost 9 bases to trimming and J lost 0 bases, with 15 bases between them. In nucleotides, the CDR3 is TGTGCCAGCGAGGTCTACAGGAGTAGCAATCAGCCCCAGCATTTT. Translated: CASEVYRSSNQPQHF.

The chain is built from TRBV19 and TRBJ2-4, with 7 bases fitting TRBD2. Per germline, CDR1 LNHDA and CDR2 SQIVND (reference sequence). V shed 8 bases and J 5 bases; nucleotides not matched to a gene: 6. The CDR3 is made up of 13 amino acids. In DNA form, the CDR3 reads TGTGCCAGTGCCCTAGGGAGGGAAAACATTCAGTACTTC. Residues: CASALGRENIQYF.

The chain's CDR3 is CASSFVAGRMREQFF. CDR3 bases: TGTGCCAGCAGCTTCGTAGCGGGAAGAATGCGTGAGCAGTTCTTC. The J gene is TRBJ2-1, the V gene TRBV7-9, with 8 bases aligning to TRBD2. Germline V gene data show CDR1 as SEHNR and CDR2 as FQNEAQ (reference sequence). Trimming removed 3 bases from V and 9 bases from J; junction bases left unmatched: 10. This CDR3 is built from 15 residues.

The chain recombines TRBV2 with TRBJ2-2; D unresolved. Germline V gene lookup returns CDR1 SNHLY and CDR2 FYNNEI. Trimming pared 5 bases from V and 2 bases from J, leaving 9 bases between. The CDR3 is 14 residues long. CDR3 sequence reads: CASSRSTNTGELFF. In DNA form, the CDR3 reads TGTGCCAGCAGTCGCTCGACTAACACCGGGGAGCTGTTTTTT. The whole variable domain, remainder taken from reference TRBV2 and TRBJ2-2, is EPEVTQTPSHQVTQMGQEVILRCVPISNHLYFYWYRQILGQKVEFLVSFYNNEISEKSEIFDDQFSVERPDGSNFTLKIRSTKLEDSAMYFCASSRSTNTGELFFGEGSRLTVL.

This clone appeared once. This sequence joins TRBV29-1 and TRBJ2-1; TRBD2 agrees at 12 bases. The CDR3 is made up of 18 amino acids. The junction had 9 bases not matched to a gene; V was cut back by 3 bases and J by 0 bases. CDR1 is SQVTM, CDR2 ANQGSEA, per germline. The CDR3 DNA sequence: TGCAGCGTTGATGGGGTTCTAGCGGGAGGGCACTCCTACAATGAGCAGTTCTTC. Its protein is CSVDGVLAGGHSYNEQFF.

In the case of this clone: Other DNA variants within this sample encode the same CDR3. The J gene is TRBJ1-5, the V gene TRBV7-8; 9 bases map to TRBD1. This CDR3 contains 16 residues. Germline values: CDR1 SGHVS, CDR2 FQNEAQ. The J segment lost 8 bases and the V segment lost 5 bases, leaving 13 bases of the junction unmatched. The CDR3 DNA reads TGTGCCAGCAGCCATACAGGGGGCGCCCGATTCGAGCCCCAGCATTTT. It codes for CASSHTGGARFEPQHF. The full variable domain, with the rest looked up from reference TRBV7-8 and TRBJ1-5, is GAGVSQSPRYKVAKRGQDVALRCDPISGHVSLFWYQQALGQGPEFLTYFQNEAQLDKSGLPSDRFFAERPEGSVSTLKIQRTQQEDSAVYLCASSHTGGARFEPQHFGDGTRLSIL.

The chain carries TRBV5-1 and TRBJ1-6; D remains unclear. The CDR3 has 14 amino acids. The germline V and J ends were trimmed by 0 bases and 6 bases, with 7 bases remaining between them. The V gene's germline CDR1 is SGHRS and CDR2 YFSETQ. The CDR3 DNA follows: TGCGCCAGCAGCTTGGCCAGGATTAATTCACCCCTCCACTTT. Protein product: CASSLARINSPLHF. Together with reference TRBV5-1 and TRBJ1-6, the CDR3 gives the full variable domain: KAGVTQTPRYLIKTRGQQVTLSCSPISGHRSVSWYQQTPGQGLQFLFEYFSETQRNKGNFPGRFSGRQFSNSRSEMNVSTLELGDSALYLCASSLARINSPLHFGNGTRLTVT.

The rearrangement joins TRBV20-1 to TRBJ1-1; the D is unclear. Looked up from germline, CDR1 is DFQATT and CDR2 is SNEGSKA (reference sequence). The CDR3 extends over 11 amino acids. Trimming pared 6 bases from V and 3 bases from J, leaving 8 bases between. CDR3 region: CSALSYTEAFF. The CDR3, as DNA: TGCAGTGCCCTCAGTTACACTGAAGCTTTCTTT.

The chain has TRBV15 and TRBJ2-2; possibly TRBD1 for D (5 bases). This CDR3 is built from 16 residues. Germline V gene data show CDR1 as LNHNV and CDR2 as YYDKDF (reference sequence). V was trimmed by 2 bases and J by 2 bases, leaving 12 bases between them. CDR3 sequence: CATSRSLQGNTGELFF. The DNA for the CDR3 is TGTGCCACCAGCAGATCTCTTCAGGGTAACACCGGGGAGCTGTTTTTT.

This clone was observed a few times. The J gene is TRBJ1-2, the V gene TRBV5-1; TRBD1 is a possible D gene (5 bases). The germline V gene has CDR1 SGHRS and CDR2 YFSETQ. Trimming shortened V by 1 base and J by 8 bases, and 15 bases separated the two germline ends. This CDR3 is built from 14 residues. CDR3: CASSLSEGDQGYTF. CDR3 sequence (DNA): TGCGCCAGCAGCTTGTCTGAAGGGGATCAGGGCTACACCTTC.

The rearrangement links TRBV4-1 to TRBJ1-1, with 7 bases that match TRBD1. CDR1 and CDR2 from the germline V gene are MGHRA and YSYEKL. The CDR3 has 16 residues. V was pared by 1 base and J by 2 bases, with 7 bases of the junction left unmatched. The CDR3 nucleotides are TGCGCCAGCAGCCAAGCTCCGGGACAGTCAAACACTGAAGCTTTCTTT. Translated, it gives CASSQAPGQSNTEAFF.

The chain has TRBV6-1 and TRBJ1-3; D gene uncertain. Germline CDR1 and CDR2: MNHNS and SASEGT. V lost 2 bases, J lost 0 bases, and 8 bases lay in between. The CDR3 runs 15 residues. The CDR3, as DNA: TGTGCCAGCAGTGAACGCCGGTTCTCTGGAAACACCATATATTTT. It codes for CASSERRFSGNTIYF.

The J gene is TRBJ1-1, the V gene TRBV29-1, with D tentatively TRBD1 (5 bases). The germline CDR1 and CDR2 sequences are SQVTM and ANQGSEA. With 4 bases removed from V and 1 base from J, the gap between germline ends came to 13 bases. This CDR3 has 14 amino acids. This CDR3 reads CSVVGRVKNTEAFF. CDR3 coding DNA: TGCAGCGTTGTGGGCAGGGTGAAGAACACTGAAGCTTTCTTT.

This chain connects TRBV6-1 to TRBJ1-1; tentative D call: TRBD1 (5 bases). Germline V gene lookup returns CDR1 MNHNS and CDR2 SASEGT. The CDR3 runs to 13 residues. The V gene lost 2 bases and the J gene lost 3 bases, with 7 bases spanning the gap. The CDR3 sequence is CASSEQGYTEAFF. CDR3 bases: TGTGCCAGCAGTGAACAGGGATACACTGAAGCTTTCTTT.

A single count supports this clone. This chain joins TRBV30 and TRBJ2-5; D remains unclear. The CDR3 runs to 12 residues. Germline loops: CDR1 GTSNPN, CDR2 SVGIG (reference sequence). V was cut by 0 bases and J by 7 bases, with 9 bases left in between. Written as DNA, the CDR3 is TGTGCCTGGAGTGTAAATCGAGGGACCCAGTACTTC. Its protein is CAWSVNRGTQYF.

CDR3 residues: CASSARTGSYNSPLHF. As DNA, the CDR3 is TGTGCCAGCAGTGCCCGGACAGGGTCCTATAATTCACCCCTCCACTTT. This chain links TRBV6-1 with TRBJ1-6; 8 nucleotides line up with TRBD1. The CDR3 spans 16 residues. The germline gives CDR1 MNHNS, CDR2 SASEGT. The J segment lost 1 base and the V segment lost 4 bases, leaving 3 bases of the junction unmatched.

The chain combines TRBV28 with TRBJ1-1, with 8 positions matching TRBD1. This CDR3 contains 15 residues. V was clipped by 8 bases and J by 2 bases; unmatched bases: 10. The V gene's germline CDR1 is MDHEN and CDR2 SYDVKM. This chain's CDR3 is CASRLWDRQNTEAFF. DNA of the CDR3: TGTGCCAGCCGCCTCTGGGACAGGCAAAACACTGAAGCTTTCTTT.

The V and J genes are TRBV2 and TRBJ2-1; the D gene is possibly TRBD2 (5 bases). V was clipped by 2 bases and J by 0 bases, with 11 bases between them. Germline CDR1 is SNHLY and CDR2 is FYNNEI. CDR3 length equals 16 residues. The CDR3 sequence: CASSERLASSYNEQFF. The CDR3 DNA reads TGTGCCAGCAGTGAACGGCTAGCAAGCTCCTACAATGAGCAGTTCTTC.

The genes are TRBV30 and TRBJ1-6, with TRBD1 as a possible D gene (5 bases). Germline loops: CDR1 GTSNPN, CDR2 SVGIG (reference sequence). V was cut by 3 bases and J by 0 bases, with 15 bases left in between. The length of the CDR3 is 17 residues. The chain's CDR3 is CAWRGLLTSSYNSPLHF. CDR3 nucleotides: TGTGCCTGGAGGGGACTGTTAACGAGCTCCTATAATTCACCCCTCCACTTT.

V usage is TRBV5-1 and J usage is TRBJ2-3; tentative D call: TRBD2 (5 bases). The CDR3 has 15 residues. Germline CDR1 and CDR2: SGHRS and YFSETQ. V lost 3 bases, J lost 2 bases, and 13 bases lay in between. CDR3 nucleotide sequence: TGCGCCAGCAGCTGGACTGACTGGTCCACAGATACGCAGTATTTT. It is translated as CASSWTDWSTDTQYF.